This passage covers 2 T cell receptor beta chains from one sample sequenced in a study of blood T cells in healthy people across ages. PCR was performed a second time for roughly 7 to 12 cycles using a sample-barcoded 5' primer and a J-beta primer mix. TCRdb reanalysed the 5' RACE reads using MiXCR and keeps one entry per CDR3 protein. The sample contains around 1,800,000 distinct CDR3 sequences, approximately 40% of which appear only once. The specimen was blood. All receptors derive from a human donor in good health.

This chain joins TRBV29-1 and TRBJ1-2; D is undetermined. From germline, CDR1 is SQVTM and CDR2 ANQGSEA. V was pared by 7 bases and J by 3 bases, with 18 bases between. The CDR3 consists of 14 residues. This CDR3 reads CSGGPLANHYGYTF. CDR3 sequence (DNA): TGCAGCGGTGGACCTTTGGCCAACCACTATGGCTACACCTTC.

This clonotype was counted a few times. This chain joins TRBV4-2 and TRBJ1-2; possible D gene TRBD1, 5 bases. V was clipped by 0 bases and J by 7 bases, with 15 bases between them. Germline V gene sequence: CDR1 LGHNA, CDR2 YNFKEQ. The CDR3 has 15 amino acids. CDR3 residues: CASSQDWRGGFGYTF. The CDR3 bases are TGTGCCAGCAGCCAAGATTGGAGGGGCGGGTTTGGCTACACCTTC.